These T cell receptor beta chains were read from a single sample in a study of post-analysis software for immune sequencing data. One entry per CDR3 protein results from TCRdb running MiXCR on the PCR reads. The table includes around 150,000 distinct CDR3 sequences, about 37% detected once. This specimen consisted of blood, obtained after autologous hematopoietic stem cell transplantation. These receptor sequences come from a girl aged 5 to 17 with multiple sclerosis. Both conserved end residues are part of each CDR3. A D gene is named only where the DNA matches it firmly. Size is stated for part of the rows, as once, few or many counts, or as a class when the clone is expanded.

V gene: TRBV29-1; D gene: TRBD2; J gene: TRBJ2-3; clone size: .; CDR3 protein: CSVELSSGSIADTQYF; CDR3 DNA: TGCAGCGTTGAATTGTCTAGCGGGAGCATCGCAGATACGCAGTATTTT
V gene: TRBV7-2; D gene: TRBD2; J gene: TRBJ2-3; clone size: .; CDR3 protein: CASSLAPGLAGGPSDTQYF; CDR3 DNA: TGTGCCAGCAGCTTAGCCCCGGGACTAGCGGGGGGGCCTTCAGATACGCAGTATTTT
V gene: TRBV7-9; D gene: .; J gene: TRBJ2-6; clone size: .; CDR3 protein: CASSFIGSGANVLTF; CDR3 DNA: TGTGCCAGCAGCTTTATAGGTTCTGGGGCCAACGTCCTGACTTTC
V gene: TRBV18; D gene: .; J gene: TRBJ1-6; clone size: many; CDR3 protein: CASSRGQSIDSPLHF; CDR3 DNA: TGTGCCAGCTCACGCGGACAGAGCATTGATTCACCCCTCCACTTT
V gene: TRBV11-2; D gene: .; J gene: TRBJ1-2; clone size: .; CDR3 protein: CASSSIRRVRYGYTF; CDR3 DNA: TGTGCCAGCAGCTCTATTCGGAGGGTTCGATATGGCTACACCTTC
V gene: TRBV10-1; D gene: .; J gene: TRBJ2-1; clone size: .; CDR3 protein: CANPSRGLQSYNEQFF; CDR3 DNA: TGCGCCAACCCGAGCAGGGGACTACAATCCTACAATGAGCAGTTCTTC
V gene: TRBV12-3/TRBV12-4; D gene: TRBD2; J gene: TRBJ2-5; clone size: .; CDR3 protein: CASRTSGGRDYNEQYF; CDR3 DNA: TGTGCCAGCAGGACCTCGGGCGGGAGGGATTACAATGAGCAGTACTTC
V gene: TRBV5-6; D gene: .; J gene: TRBJ2-1; clone size: .; CDR3 protein: CASSLEGSGPSPEKEQFF; CDR3 DNA: TGTGCCAGCAGCTTGGAAGGTAGCGGACCTTCTCCGGAGAAAGAGCAGTTCTTC
V gene: TRBV7-9; D gene: TRBD1; J gene: TRBJ2-5; clone size: .; CDR3 protein: CASSDRTGRTETQYF; CDR3 DNA: TGTGCCAGCAGCGATCGGACAGGGAGGACAGAGACCCAGTACTTC
V gene: TRBV11-2; D gene: .; J gene: TRBJ2-2; clone size: .; CDR3 protein: CASSSGALLAGELFF; CDR3 DNA: TGTGCCAGCTCCTCTGGAGCATTATTGGCCGGGGAGCTGTTTTTT
V gene: TRBV28; D gene: .; J gene: TRBJ2-3; clone size: many; CDR3 protein: CASSPSLLWPDTQYF; CDR3 DNA: TGTGCCAGCAGCCCTTCGCTACTCTGGCCAGATACGCAGTATTTT
V gene: TRBV20-1; D gene: .; J gene: TRBJ1-1; clone size: few; CDR3 protein: CSARDFGPNTEAFF; CDR3 DNA: TGCAGTGCTAGAGATTTCGGGCCCAACACTGAAGCTTTCTTT
V gene: TRBV24-1; D gene: .; J gene: TRBJ2-3; clone size: few; CDR3 protein: CATSGVSSTDTQYF; CDR3 DNA: TGTGCCACCAGTGGGGTCAGTAGCACAGATACGCAGTATTTT
V gene: TRBV13; D gene: TRBD1; J gene: TRBJ2-5; clone size: .; CDR3 protein: CASSFDREETQYF; CDR3 DNA: TGTGCCAGCAGCTTCGACAGGGAAGAGACCCAGTACTTC
V gene: TRBV6-6; D gene: .; J gene: TRBJ2-3; clone size: few; CDR3 protein: CASSYGGISTDTQYF; CDR3 DNA: TGTGCCAGCAGTTACGGCGGAATTAGCACAGATACGCAGTATTTT
V gene: TRBV12-3/TRBV12-4; D gene: .; J gene: TRBJ2-3; clone size: .; CDR3 protein: CASSLGSHGTDTQYF; CDR3 DNA: TGTGCCAGCAGTTTAGGCAGTCACGGCACAGATACGCAGTATTTT
V gene: TRBV20-1; D gene: .; J gene: TRBJ1-2; clone size: many; CDR3 protein: CSARVQGRLGYGYTF; CDR3 DNA: TGCAGTGCTAGGGTACAGGGCCGCCTGGGCTATGGCTACACCTTC
V gene: TRBV9; D gene: .; J gene: TRBJ2-7; clone size: .; CDR3 protein: CASSVEAGVEQYF; CDR3 DNA: TGTGCCAGCAGCGTAGAAGCAGGGGTCGAGCAGTACTTC
V gene: TRBV10-3; D gene: .; J gene: TRBJ1-4; clone size: many; CDR3 protein: CASAGEANEKLFF; CDR3 DNA: TGTGCCAGCGCAGGGGAGGCTAATGAAAAACTGTTTTTT
V gene: TRBV7-2; D gene: .; J gene: TRBJ1-5; clone size: .; CDR3 protein: CASSLRAGAGANRPQHF; CDR3 DNA: TGTGCCAGCAGCTTAAGGGCAGGGGCTGGAGCCAATCGGCCCCAGCATTTT
V gene: TRBV10-3; D gene: .; J gene: TRBJ1-5; clone size: few; CDR3 protein: CATKGGADNQPQHF; CDR3 DNA: TGTGCCACAAAGGGGGGAGCAGACAATCAGCCCCAGCATTTT
V gene: TRBV12-3/TRBV12-4; D gene: TRBD2; J gene: TRBJ2-5; clone size: few; CDR3 protein: CASRPGLAGSETQYF; CDR3 DNA: TGTGCCAGCAGGCCAGGACTAGCGGGATCAGAGACCCAGTACTTC
V gene: TRBV7-9; D gene: .; J gene: TRBJ1-2; clone size: .; CDR3 protein: CAIIRSESPYGYTF; CDR3 DNA: TGTGCCATCATTAGATCGGAGTCACCCTATGGCTACACCTTC
V gene: TRBV11-2; D gene: .; J gene: TRBJ2-1; clone size: many; CDR3 protein: CASAQGRYEQFF; CDR3 DNA: TGTGCCAGCGCACAGGGACGTTATGAGCAGTTCTTC
V gene: TRBV28; D gene: .; J gene: TRBJ2-7; clone size: .; CDR3 protein: CASSPIMLYEQYF; CDR3 DNA: TGTGCCAGCAGCCCGATCATGCTCTACGAGCAGTACTTC
V gene: TRBV12-3/TRBV12-4; D gene: TRBD1; J gene: TRBJ2-5; clone size: few; CDR3 protein: CASSFGTASGETQYF; CDR3 DNA: TGTGCCAGCAGTTTTGGGACAGCCAGCGGAGAGACCCAGTACTTC
V gene: TRBV20-1; D gene: TRBD2; J gene: TRBJ2-5; clone size: .; CDR3 protein: CRAPSGRALFEETQYF; CDR3 DNA: TGCAGAGCACCTAGCGGGAGGGCCCTTTTCGAAGAGACCCAGTACTTC
V gene: TRBV7-8; D gene: .; J gene: TRBJ1-2; clone size: .; CDR3 protein: CASSLQGRNYGYTF; CDR3 DNA: TGTGCCAGCAGCCTACAGGGACGAAACTATGGCTACACCTTC
V gene: TRBV28; D gene: .; J gene: TRBJ2-5; clone size: .; CDR3 protein: CASTLAPQAQETQYF; CDR3 DNA: TGTGCCAGCACCCTGGCCCCCCAGGCCCAGGAGACCCAGTACTTC
V gene: TRBV20-1; D gene: .; J gene: TRBJ1-4; clone size: .; CDR3 protein: CSARDLETNEKLFF; CDR3 DNA: TGCAGTGCTAGAGATTTGGAGACTAATGAAAAACTGTTTTTT